This TCR beta chain came from a study of cytomegalovirus exposure and HLA in healthy donors. Study information: Findings of an earlier analysis included roughly 110 million unique TCR beta sequences from 170 million or so T cells.

PCR used 60 Vbeta primers and 13 Jbeta primers. Generated by immunoSEQ multiplex PCR, the TCRdb table keeps only in-frame clones and is missing some. The sample yields about 92,000 clones, roughly 80% seen once. Trimming left V 3 bases short and J 9 bases short, with 15 bases between. The CDR3 loop spans 15 amino acids. Germline V lookup: CDR1 MNHEY, CDR2 SMNVEV (reference sequence). The chain joins TRBV27 to TRBJ1-6; D perhaps matches TRBD1 (5 bases). The sequence was obtained from a man between 50 and 59 years old in good health and CMV-seropositive. Source material: PBMCs. The CDR3 nucleotides read TGTGCCAGCAGTTTGGGAGGGGCGCCCGGTTCACCCCTCCACTTT. Translation gives CASSLGGAPGSPLHF.